Listed here are 10 T cell receptor beta chains from one sample, sequenced in a study of blood T cell repertoires in COVID-19 (dated by TCRdb to the early 2020s). The library was obtained by the immunoSEQ multiplex PCR assay. TCRdb's version of the immuneACCESS table is confined to in-frame rearrangements and falls short of the full clone set. An unresolved V gene accounts for under half of the shortfall where checked; the remainder is of unknown origin. For this sample there are about 120,000 clones; 90% appear just once. The ten largest clones capture under 4.5% of the sample. Sequencing was carried out using peripheral blood. Receptors were obtained from an older woman with COVID-19, enrolled during active disease.

There are a few counts of this clone. The chain is built from TRBV5-1 and TRBJ2-7; 7 bases are shared with TRBD2. Per germline, CDR1 SGHRS and CDR2 YFSETQ. V lost 4 bases and J lost 6; bases outside the gene matches: 10. The CDR3 is made up of 14 amino acids. CDR3 coding DNA: TGCGCCAGCAGCCCGAGCGGGGACCTCCTCGAGCAGTACTTC. This gives the protein CASSPSGDLLEQYF.

This clone was seen more than once but under ten times. The rearrangement joins TRBV11-2 to TRBJ1-1; no reliable D call. This CDR3 has 12 amino acids. Germline V CDR1 and CDR2: SGHAT, FQNNGV. With 0 bases removed from V and 4 bases from J, the gap between germline ends came to 3 bases. The CDR3 DNA follows: TGTGCCAGCAGCTTAGACATCACTGAAGCTTTCTTT. Translation: CASSLDITEAFF.

This rearrangement joins TRBV2 to TRBJ1-2; D unclear. This CDR3 is 12 amino acids long. Trimming removed 2 bases from V and 4 bases from J, with 5 bases in between. CDR1 is SNHLY and CDR2 is FYNNEI in the germline V gene. The CDR3 is CASSELPYGYTF. The CDR3 DNA reads TGTGCCAGCAGTGAACTTCCCTATGGCTACACCTTC.

V and J are TRBV4-1 and TRBJ1-3; D perhaps matches TRBD1 (5 bases). The CDR3 contains 16 residues. CDR1 is MGHRA, CDR2 YSYEKL, per germline. Trimming pared 1 base from V and 0 bases from J, leaving 10 bases between. The CDR3 here is CASSQGSRASGNTIYF. The CDR3 bases are TGCGCCAGCAGCCAAGGTAGCAGGGCCTCTGGAAACACCATATATTTT.

The chain recombines TRBV9 with TRBJ2-5, with 11 bases fitting TRBD2. CDR3 length: 14 amino acids. Per the germline V gene, CDR1 is SGDLS and CDR2 is YYNGEE. V shed 4 bases, J shed 4 bases, and the junction held 3 bases outside the gene matches. CDR3 sequence: CASSTTSGGETQYF. CDR3 nucleotide sequence: TGTGCCAGCAGCACTACTAGCGGGGGAGAGACCCAGTACTTC.

This chain uses TRBV4-3 with TRBJ2-2; 9 nucleotides align to TRBD1. The V and J ends lost 4 bases and 5 bases, in that order; junction bases with no gene match: 8. This CDR3 comprises 16 residues. Germline loops: CDR1 LGHNA, CDR2 YSLEER. In DNA, the CDR3 is TGCGCCAGCAGCCGGGCCCGGACAGGGGTGACCGGGGAGCTGTTTTTT. It translates to CASSRARTGVTGELFF.

The chain combines TRBV4-2 with TRBJ1-1; 7 bases line up with TRBD1. J gave up 0 bases and V 6 bases, and 4 bases lay outside the gene matches. The germline gives CDR1 LGHNA, CDR2 YNFKEQ. The CDR3 is 14 amino acids. The CDR3 region has the DNA TGTGCCAGCAGGCCCGGGACAGTGAACACTGAAGCTTTCTTT. Translating it yields CASRPGTVNTEAFF.

V usage is TRBV9 and J usage is TRBJ2-3; D may be TRBD2 (6 bases). V lost 0 bases to trimming and J lost 8 bases, with 16 bases between them. CDR3 size: 15 residues. Germline lookup yields CDR1 SGDLS and CDR2 YYNGEE. CDR3 sequence reads: CASSVGGELLSTQYF. CDR3 DNA: TGTGCCAGCAGCGTAGGGGGGGAGTTACTGAGTACGCAGTATTTT. Full variable domain (outside the CDR3, taken from reference TRBV9 and TRBJ2-3): DSGVTQTPKHLITATGQRVTLRCSPRSGDLSVYWYQQSLDQGLQFLIQYYNGEERAKGNILERFSAQQFPDLHSELNLSSLELGDSALYFCASSVGGELLSTQYFGPGTRLTVL.

This chain links TRBV6-2 or TRBV6-3 with TRBJ1-5, with D perhaps TRBD1 (5 bases). CDR1 MNHEY and CDR2 SVGEGT come from the germline V gene. V was clipped by 5 bases and J by 4 bases, with 9 bases between them. CDR3 length: 13 residues. The DNA for the CDR3 is TGTGCCAGCAGTCTCCGACAGAATCAGCCCCAGCATTTT. As protein: CASSLRQNQPQHF.

This clone was recorded once. The gene calls are TRBV27 and TRBJ2-7, with D possibly matching TRBD2 (5 bases). This CDR3 comprises 13 residues. Per germline, CDR1 MNHEY and CDR2 SMNVEV (reference sequence). With 3 bases removed from V and 2 bases from J, the gap between germline ends came to 8 bases. The CDR3 DNA follows: TGTGCCAGCAGTTTGAAGGGAGCCTACGAGCAGTACTTC. This codes for CASSLKGAYEQYF.